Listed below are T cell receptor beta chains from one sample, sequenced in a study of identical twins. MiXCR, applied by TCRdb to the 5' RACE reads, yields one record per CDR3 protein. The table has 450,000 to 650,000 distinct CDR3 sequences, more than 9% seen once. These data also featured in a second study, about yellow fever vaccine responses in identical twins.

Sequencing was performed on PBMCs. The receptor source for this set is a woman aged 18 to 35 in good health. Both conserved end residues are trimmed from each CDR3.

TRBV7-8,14,ASSLSSGAHNQPQH
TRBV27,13,ASTAKTPYYNEQF
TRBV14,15,ASSPSPFSLPQETQY
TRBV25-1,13,ASGLSSGGAYEQY
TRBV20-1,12,SAREGSSYNEQF
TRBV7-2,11,ASISAGVSEQY
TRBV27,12,ASSPRDDSYEQY
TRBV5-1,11,ASSLGWENIQY
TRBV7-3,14,ASYTMTGQKYYEQY
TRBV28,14,ASSLRGGISGNTIY
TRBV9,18,ASSHPRATLAGVSTGELF
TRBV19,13,ASSIDPDLDTEAF
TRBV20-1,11,SASGSPNQPQH
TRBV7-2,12,ASNSPQGPYEQY
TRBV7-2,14,ASSSKAGGLGNIQY
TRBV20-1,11,SAWASGGYEQY
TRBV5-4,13,ASSLAGLNTDTQY
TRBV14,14,ASSQDSGFGTDTQY
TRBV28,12,ASSLRRVNTEAF
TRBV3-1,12,ASSQVYGSYEQY
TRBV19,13,ASRRDSLYQETQY
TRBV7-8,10,ASSQRAFEQY
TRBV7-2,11,ASSFFRDDTQY
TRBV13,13,ASSLGQLNTDTQY
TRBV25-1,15,ASSTPSKSRAGDEQY
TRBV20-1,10,SAGSGGETQY
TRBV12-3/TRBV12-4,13,ASSFGGGVNNEQF
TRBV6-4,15,ASSDGPGLAGEVEQF
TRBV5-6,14,ASSLGARAGQNEQF
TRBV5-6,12,ASSVEGHWNQQY
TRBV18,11,ASSPSRQETQY
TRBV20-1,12,SARAYLSSYEQY
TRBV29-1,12,SVAPGGGTDTQY
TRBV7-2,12,ASSLRFSAETQY
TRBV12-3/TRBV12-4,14,ASSLGPSIAKNIQY
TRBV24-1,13,ATSDLSQGIATQY
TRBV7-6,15,ASSSPPTTTNYNEQF
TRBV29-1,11,SVSPWGADTQY
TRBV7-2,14,ASSRGITTSFETQY
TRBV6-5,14,ASSYSISGRYETQY
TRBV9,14,ASSVVGRGGTDTQY
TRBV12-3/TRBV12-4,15,ASSPRTGKVSYNEQF
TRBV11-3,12,ASTQGRSNTEAF
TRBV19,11,ASRLVGQETQY
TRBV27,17,ASSSPGTTAWANTGELF
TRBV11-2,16,ASSLSRGLAGGSGEQF
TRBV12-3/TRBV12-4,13,ASSLRAFSNTEAF
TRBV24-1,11,ATSEPKTDTQY
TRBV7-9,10,ASSFPSGEQY
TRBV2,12,ASSDLSGANVLT
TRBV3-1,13,ASSPEERRSYEQY
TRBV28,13,ASSGTGQGRHEQF
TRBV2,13,ASSLMRSSYNEQF
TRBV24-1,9,ATSGEEEQF
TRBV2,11,ARETGYQETQY